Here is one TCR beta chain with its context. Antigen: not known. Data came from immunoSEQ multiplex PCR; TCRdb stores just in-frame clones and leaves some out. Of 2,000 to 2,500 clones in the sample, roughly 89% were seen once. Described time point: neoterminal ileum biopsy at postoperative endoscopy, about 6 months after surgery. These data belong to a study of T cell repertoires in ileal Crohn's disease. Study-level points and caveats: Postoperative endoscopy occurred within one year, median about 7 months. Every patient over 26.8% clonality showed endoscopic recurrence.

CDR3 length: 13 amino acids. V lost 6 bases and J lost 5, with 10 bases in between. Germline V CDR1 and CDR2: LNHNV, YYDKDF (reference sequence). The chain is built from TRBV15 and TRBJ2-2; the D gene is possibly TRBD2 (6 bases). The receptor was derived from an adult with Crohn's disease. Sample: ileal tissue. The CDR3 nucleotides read TGTGCCACCAGGCCTAGCGATACCGGGGAGCTGTTTTTT. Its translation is CATRPSDTGELFF. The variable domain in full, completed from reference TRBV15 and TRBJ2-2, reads DAMVIQNPRYQVTQFGKPVTLSCSQTLNHNVMYWYQQKSSQAPKLLFHYYDKDFNNEADTPDNFQSRRPNTSFCFLDIRSPGLGDTAMYLCATRPSDTGELFFGEGSRLTVL.